The T cell receptor (beta chain) described here comes from a study of blood T cell repertoires in COVID-19. Study summary: COVID-19 samples collected from the United States, Italy and Spain covered acute and convalescent phases.

Original analysis: Reference gene primers were amplified, and this amplification served to estimate nucleated cell counts. Using immunoSEQ multiplex PCR, the repertoire was profiled, and TCRdb retains in-frame clones only, with some absent. V, J and clone size are those of that table, while D and trimming were read from the DNA. This table has about 86,000 clones, around 81% appearing once. The germline gives CDR1 SGHAT, CDR2 FQNNGV. The CDR3 totals 14 residues. The V and J ends lost 2 bases and 2 bases respectively, with 9 bases between them. The rearrangement links TRBV11-2 to TRBJ2-5, with D unclear. This receptor was obtained from a man aged 45 to 65 with acute or convalescent COVID-19. Sample: peripheral blood. For the CDR3, the DNA is TGTGCCAGCAGCTTACGGCGAGGACAAGAGACCCAGTACTTC. Protein: CASSLRRGQETQYF.